Each of the 26 T cell receptor beta chains below was sequenced from the same sample in a study of cytotoxic CD8 clonotypes in ibrutinib-treated CLL. Clones were read by immunoSEQ multiplex PCR, and TCRdb kept only the in-frame ones, dropping some. In the table there are about 130,000 clones, roughly three quarters of which are singletons. The starting material was PBMCs, obtained after 12 months of ibrutinib treatment. The receptors stem from a human donor with chronic lymphocytic leukemia.

In DNA, the CDR3 is TGCGCCAGCAGCCAAGGGAGGAACTACGAGCAGTACTTC. As protein: CASSQGRNYEQYF. The rearrangement links TRBV4-1 to TRBJ2-7, with D possibly being TRBD2 (5 bases). Trimming stripped 1 base from V and 3 bases from J, with 7 bases between. Germline V gives CDR1 MGHRA, CDR2 YSYEKL. This CDR3 contains 13 residues.

The rearrangement links TRBV7-9 to TRBJ2-2; D remains ambiguous. With 1 base removed from V and 2 bases from J, the gap between germline ends came to 11 bases. From germline, CDR1 is SEHNR and CDR2 FQNEAQ (reference sequence). The CDR3 consists of 16 residues. The CDR3 sequence is CASSLGQLINTGELFF. In DNA, the CDR3 is TGTGCCAGCAGCTTAGGGCAGCTTATTAACACCGGGGAGCTGTTTTTT. The full variable domain, its missing parts supplied by reference TRBV7-9 and TRBJ2-2, is DTGVSQNPRHKITKRGQNVTFRCDPISEHNRLYWYRQTLGQGPEFLTYFQNEAQLEKSRLLSDRFSAERPKGSFSTLEIQRTEQGDSAMYLCASSLGQLINTGELFFGEGSRLTVL.

This rearrangement joins TRBV5-4 to TRBJ2-2; D uncertain. The CDR3 runs 14 residues. V was shortened by 1 base and J by 2 bases, with 6 bases between the two germline ends. CDR1 and CDR2 from the germline V gene are SGHNT and YYREEE (reference sequence). The CDR3 DNA follows: TGTGCCAGCAGCTTGAACGGAAACACCGGGGAGCTGTTTTTT. Its protein is CASSLNGNTGELFF.

The chain combines TRBV7-6 with TRBJ2-3; TRBD1 aligns across 8 bases. Germline V gene lookup returns CDR1 SGHVS and CDR2 FNYEAQ. CDR3 size: 16 residues. Trimming removed 0 bases from V and 2 bases from J; junction bases left unmatched: 4. CDR3 residues: CASSLAPGQATDTQYF. As DNA, the CDR3 is TGTGCCAGCAGCTTAGCGCCGGGACAGGCCACAGATACGCAGTATTTT.

This chain uses TRBV15 with TRBJ2-5; tentative D call: TRBD1 (5 bases). Trimming shortened V by 1 base and J by 3 bases, and 12 bases separated the two germline ends. This CDR3 has 15 amino acids. The germline gives CDR1 LNHNV, CDR2 YYDKDF (reference sequence). Here the CDR3 reads CATSRVDRIKETQYF. In DNA, the CDR3 is TGTGCCACCAGCAGAGTAGACAGAATCAAAGAGACCCAGTACTTC.

The chain combines TRBV6-1 with TRBJ2-7, with 7 bases identical to TRBD2. CDR3 length: 14 residues. After removal of 6 bases from V and 6 bases from J, the junction contained 11 bases not matched to a gene. The V gene's germline CDR1 is MNHNS and CDR2 SASEGT. CDR3 residues: CASRAFGTNSEQYF. CDR3 sequence (DNA): TGTGCCAGCAGGGCCTTTGGGACTAACAGCGAGCAGTACTTC.

The chain uses TRBV9 and TRBJ2-1; 12 bases map to TRBD2. The J segment lost 8 bases and the V segment lost 3 bases, leaving 6 bases of the junction unmatched. CDR3 length: 15 amino acids. Per germline, CDR1 SGDLS and CDR2 YYNGEE. The CDR3 DNA reads TGTGCCAGCAGCGATGGACTAGCGGGATTCGATGAGCAGTTCTTC. It is translated as CASSDGLAGFDEQFF.

CDR3 in amino acids: CASSPKAGQLNTEAFF. CDR3 DNA sequence: TGCGCCAGCAGCCCCAAAGCGGGACAGCTGAACACTGAAGCTTTCTTT. The genes are TRBV5-1 and TRBJ1-1; the match to TRBD1 covers 7 bases. V dropped 4 bases and J dropped 0; count of bases not matched to a gene: 9. The CDR3 sequence is 16 residues long. Germline CDR1 SGHRS, CDR2 YFSETQ.

The rearrangement links TRBV5-1 to TRBJ2-5, with D perhaps matching TRBD2 (5 bases). The V gene's germline CDR1 is SGHRS and CDR2 YFSETQ. Trimming pared 2 bases from V and 5 bases from J, leaving 10 bases between. This CDR3 has 13 amino acids. The CDR3 nucleotides read TGCGCCAGCAGCTTTTCCCCTAGCGAGACCCAGTACTTC. Translation: CASSFSPSETQYF.

The rearrangement links TRBV5-1 to TRBJ2-5; 7 bases align to TRBD2. V shed 0 bases, J shed 2 bases, and the junction held 4 bases outside the gene matches. The CDR3 spans 15 residues. Germline V gene data show CDR1 as SGHRS and CDR2 as YFSETQ. CDR3 sequence reads: CASSLAASGQETQYF. CDR3 nucleotides: TGCGCCAGCAGCTTGGCGGCTAGCGGTCAAGAGACCCAGTACTTC.

The J gene is TRBJ1-1, the V gene TRBV21-1; the listed D gene, TRBD1, was not tested against the DNA. TRBV21-1 is shown as a pseudogene. The CDR3 has 15 amino acids. Here the CDR3 reads CASSLEGQGATEAFF. DNA of the CDR3: TGTGCCAGCAGCTTGGAGGGACAGGGGGCCACTGAAGCTTTCTTT.

The chain is built from TRBV7-9 and TRBJ2-3, with 10 bases matching TRBD2. Germline values: CDR1 SEHNR, CDR2 FQNEAQ (reference sequence). The V gene end was trimmed by 4 bases and the J gene end by 3 bases; junction bases not matched to a gene: 10. The CDR3 consists of 17 residues. Here the CDR3 reads CASSSISKREGTDTQYF. DNA for the CDR3: TGTGCCAGCAGCTCCATCTCAAAGCGGGAGGGGACAGATACGCAGTATTTT. The full variable domain, with the rest looked up from reference TRBV7-9 and TRBJ2-3, is DTGVSQNPRHKITKRGQNVTFRCDPISEHNRLYWYRQTLGQGPEFLTYFQNEAQLEKSRLLSDRFSAERPKGSFSTLEIQRTEQGDSAMYLCASSSISKREGTDTQYFGPGTRLTVL.

This chain links TRBV27 with TRBJ1-1, with TRBD1 matching 7 bases. The CDR3 contains 13 residues. V lost 5 bases to trimming and J lost 1 base; unmatched junction nucleotides: 1. Germline CDR1 and CDR2: MNHEY and SMNVEV (reference sequence). The CDR3 spells CASSRQGNTEAFF. The CDR3 coding sequence is TGTGCCAGCAGTCGACAGGGGAACACTGAAGCTTTCTTT.

The rearrangement uses TRBV28 and TRBJ1-5; 9 nucleotides agree with TRBD1. J gave up 6 bases and V 2 bases, and 8 bases lay outside the gene matches. CDR3 length: 16 amino acids. CDR1 is MDHEN, CDR2 SYDVKM, per germline. The CDR3 region has the DNA TGTGCCAGCAGTTTACTCCCGGGACAGGGATCTCAGCCCCAGCATTTT. Residues: CASSLLPGQGSQPQHF.

J is TRBJ1-2 and V is TRBV7-2; D is possibly TRBD1 (5 bases). This CDR3 is 15 amino acids long. Germline CDR1 and CDR2: SGHTA and FQGNSA. Trimming shortened V by 0 bases and J by 2 bases, and 10 bases separated the two germline ends. The CDR3 loop is CASSLASGTNYGYTF. The CDR3 DNA reads as TGTGCCAGCAGCTTAGCGTCAGGGACCAACTATGGCTACACCTTC.

A few counts support this clone. V usage is TRBV18 and J usage is TRBJ1-1, with D perhaps TRBD1 (6 bases). V lost 4 bases to trimming and J lost 3 bases, with 15 bases between them. The CDR3 runs 15 residues. Germline CDR1 reads KGHSH; CDR2 reads LQKENI. CDR3 nucleotides: TGTGCCAGCTCACAGCGACCCGGACAGTACACTGAAGCTTTCTTT. Its translation is CASSQRPGQYTEAFF.

The table lists this clone with a count of one. This chain connects TRBV7-6 to TRBJ2-1; 8 bases are shared with TRBD2. After removal of 3 bases from V and 5 bases from J, the junction contained 3 bases not matched to a gene. The CDR3 length is 14 residues. From germline, CDR1 is SGHVS and CDR2 FNYEAQ. The CDR3 protein is CASSFALADNEQFF. Here the CDR3 DNA reads TGTGCCAGCAGCTTCGCACTAGCGGACAATGAGCAGTTCTTC. The variable domain in full, with the rest retrieved from reference TRBV7-6 and TRBJ2-1, is GAGVSQSPRYKVTKRGQDVALRCDPISGHVSLYWYRQALGQGPEFLTYFNYEAQQDKSGLPNDRFSAERPEGSISTLTIQRTEQRDSAMYRCASSFALADNEQFFGPGTRLTVL.

This chain connects TRBV19 to TRBJ2-6; D gene uncertain. V lost 9 bases and J 2 bases, leaving 17 bases between the germline ends. From germline, CDR1 is LNHDA and CDR2 SQIVND (reference sequence). The length of the CDR3 is 16 residues. CDR3 region: CASLTGVRAGANVLTF. For the CDR3, the DNA is TGTGCCAGCCTCACTGGGGTTAGGGCTGGGGCCAACGTCCTGACTTTC.

The rearrangement uses TRBV18 and TRBJ2-7; D ambiguous. This CDR3 is built from 12 residues. Trimming shortened V by 4 bases and J by 5 bases, and 9 bases separated the two germline ends. CDR1 KGHSH and CDR2 LQKENI come from the germline V gene. CDR3 loop: CASSQGLDEQYF. In DNA, the CDR3 is TGTGCCAGCTCACAGGGTCTGGACGAGCAGTACTTC.

This sequence joins TRBV18 and TRBJ2-3, with 7 bases lining up with TRBD2. Germline values: CDR1 KGHSH, CDR2 LQKENI. There are 16 residues in the CDR3. V lost 2 bases, J lost 0 bases, and 5 bases stayed unmatched. The CDR3 spells CASSPKLATSTDTQYF. The CDR3 DNA is TGTGCCAGCTCACCAAAACTAGCGACCAGCACAGATACGCAGTATTTT. Complete variable domain (other parts from reference TRBV18 and TRBJ2-3): NAGVMQNPRHLVRRRGQEARLRCSPMKGHSHVYWYRQLPEEGLKFMVYLQKENIIDESGMPKERFSAEFPKEGPSILRIQQVVRGDSAAYFCASSPKLATSTDTQYFGPGTRLTVL.

The V gene is TRBV19, the J gene TRBJ2-1, with 10 bases matching TRBD2. J was trimmed by 7 bases and V by 9 bases; bases with no gene match: 15. The CDR3 is made up of 16 amino acids. The germline V gene encodes CDR1 LNHDA and CDR2 SQIVND (reference sequence). The CDR3 loop reads CASSLAGVSFGNEQFF. The CDR3 DNA is TGTGCCAGCTCTCTAGCGGGAGTTTCTTTCGGTAATGAGCAGTTCTTC.

The genes are TRBV27 and TRBJ2-1, with D perhaps being TRBD1 or TRBD2 (5 bases each). The V gene's germline CDR1 is MNHEY and CDR2 SMNVEV (reference sequence). V shed 4 bases and J shed 11 bases, with 18 bases lying between them. This CDR3 region has 14 residues. CDR3 amino acids: CASSSIPGRNKQFF. DNA of the CDR3: TGTGCCAGCAGTTCTATCCCGGGACGAAATAAGCAGTTCTTC.

The chain combines TRBV27 with TRBJ2-4; possible D gene TRBD1, 6 bases. V was pared by 6 bases and J by 6 bases, with 18 bases between. Per germline, CDR1 MNHEY and CDR2 SMNVEV (reference sequence). This CDR3 has 15 residues. CDR3 region: CASSSTGSILNIQYF. The CDR3 DNA reads TGTGCCAGCAGCTCGACAGGATCAATTCTAAACATTCAGTACTTC.

This clone was found a few times. CDR3 residues: CASTRTGSDTQYF. For the CDR3, the DNA is TGTGCCAGCACCAGGACAGGGTCGGATACGCAGTATTTT. This chain joins TRBV6-5 and TRBJ2-3; 8 bases are a match to TRBD1. The CDR3 covers 13 residues. Germline loops: CDR1 MNHEY, CDR2 SVGAGI. J was trimmed by 6 bases and V by 7 bases; bases with no gene match: 6.

This chain joins TRBV6-5 and TRBJ1-2; perhaps TRBD1 as D (5 bases). In germline, CDR1 is MNHEY, CDR2 SVGAGI. Deletions cut 0 bases from V and 7 bases from J, with 12 bases between. CDR3 length equals 14 residues. In DNA form, the CDR3 reads TGTGCCAGCAGTTACTCGTTCGGGGGTACTGGCTACACCTTC. It encodes CASSYSFGGTGYTF.

The J gene is TRBJ1-4, the V gene TRBV10-1; 8 bases fit TRBD1. V dropped 4 bases and J dropped 7; count of bases not matched to a gene: 5. This CDR3 is built from 14 residues. The germline CDR1 and CDR2 sequences are WNHNN and SYGVQD (reference sequence). CDR3 DNA: TGCGCCAGCAGTGTACGCAGGGGGCTTGAAAAACTGTTTTTT. This translates into CASSVRRGLEKLFF.